This T cell receptor (beta chain) was documented in a study of blood T cell repertoires in COVID-19. How the authors handled the data: Nucleated cell counts were estimated from reference gene primer amplification. The data were produced by immunoSEQ multiplex PCR, yet TCRdb's version contains in-frame clones alone and is incomplete. The V and J calls and clone size were taken over from that table, and D and trimming were inferred from the DNA. The top ten clones hold about 1.5% of a sample with about 430,000 clones, approximately 90% of them seen once. Trimming took 0 bases from V and 0 from J, leaving 11 bases between them. CDR3 length: 16 amino acids. Germline assignment: CDR1 SGHRS and CDR2 YFSETQ.

The receptor comes from a woman in her late teens or twenties who had been exposed to COVID-19. The specimen was PBMCs or T cells enriched from blood (not recorded which). The genes are TRBV5-1 and TRBJ2-3; D is uncertain. The DNA for the CDR3 is TGCGCCAGCAGCTTGGAGCACCTAATAAGCACAGATACGCAGTATTTT. Translation: CASSLEHLISTDTQYF. Variable domain in full (rest from reference TRBV5-1 and TRBJ2-3): KAGVTQTPRYLIKTRGQQVTLSCSPISGHRSVSWYQQTPGQGLQFLFEYFSETQRNKGNFPGRFSGRQFSNSRSEMNVSTLELGDSALYLCASSLEHLISTDTQYFGPGTRLTVL.